What follows are 32 T cell receptor beta chains derived from one specimen sequenced in a study of shared clonotypes between healthy human individuals. The assay was immunoSEQ multiplex PCR, and TCRdb's table has in-frame clones only and misses some. The data show a few million clones, about 90% seen once. The sequenced material came from naive CD4+ T cells from PBMCs. Specified subset: CD45RA+ positively selected. These receptors came from a man younger than 35 in good health. Some clones in this sample may be carry-over from other donors' samples.

This clone has only one observation. At the DNA level, this CDR3 is encoded by other sequences in the same sample as well. The CDR3 region has the DNA TGTGCCAGCAGCCTCGGACTAGCGGGGACAGATACGCAGTATTTT. This gives the protein CASSLGLAGTDTQYF. The chain has TRBV14 and TRBJ2-3; 12 bases map to TRBD2. Germline V lookup: CDR1 SGHDN, CDR2 FVKESK. CDR3 size: 15 residues. The trim removed 4 bases at V and 3 bases at J, leaving 2 bases unmatched.

The chain recombines TRBV28 with TRBJ2-2, with 7 bases matching TRBD2. V gave up 7 bases and J gave up 2 bases; unmatched junction bases: 7. The germline gives CDR1 MDHEN, CDR2 SYDVKM. This CDR3 has 15 amino acids. The CDR3, as DNA: TGTGCCAGCATTGGGGGAGGGACCAACACCGGGGAGCTGTTTTTT. Encoded protein: CASIGGGTNTGELFF.

V and J are TRBV6-1 and TRBJ2-1; 12 bases fit TRBD2. V was pared by 8 bases and J by 3 bases, with 5 bases of the junction left unmatched. The CDR3 consists of 15 residues. Germline CDR1 MNHNS, CDR2 SASEGT. Here the CDR3 DNA reads TGTGCCAGCCCTCTGACTAGCGGGGGCTACAATGAGCAGTTCTTC. Protein product: CASPLTSGGYNEQFF.

This sequence joins TRBV11-3 and TRBJ2-3; 10 nucleotides match TRBD2. The V gene's germline CDR1 is SGHNT and CDR2 YENEEA. V gave up 0 bases and J gave up 10 bases; unmatched junction bases: 13. CDR3 length: 17 amino acids. The CDR3 loop is CASSLDGTSGNLGAQYF. CDR3 coding DNA: TGTGCCAGCAGCTTAGATGGCACTAGCGGGAACTTAGGGGCGCAGTATTTT.

The J gene is TRBJ2-2, the V gene TRBV7-8; D is unclear. Germline V gives CDR1 SGHVS, CDR2 FQNEAQ. The CDR3 runs to 16 residues. Between the trimmed V and J ends, which lost 4 bases and 4 bases, there was a span of 16 bases. The CDR3 DNA reads TGTGCCAGCAGCTCGCCGTACGACCAGCCCACCGGGGAGCTGTTTTTT. Translated, it gives CASSSPYDQPTGELFF.

The rearrangement links TRBV5-6 to TRBJ2-1; a weak D match, TRBD2 (6 bases). Germline lookup yields CDR1 SGHDT and CDR2 YYEEEE. V lost 0 bases to trimming and J lost 0 bases, with 13 bases between them. The CDR3 length is 17 residues. In nucleotides, the CDR3 is TGTGCCAGCAGCTTGGACGTGGCGGGAAGCTCCTACAATGAGCAGTTCTTC. Translation: CASSLDVAGSSYNEQFF.

This clone was seen once. J is TRBJ2-7 and V is TRBV19; D unresolved. V was pared by 4 bases and J by 5 bases, with 6 bases between. This CDR3 spans 11 amino acids. CDR1 is LNHDA, CDR2 SQIVND, per germline (reference sequence). Written as DNA, the CDR3 is TGTGCCAGTAGTAATCTCGACGAGCAGTACTTC. This sequence encodes CASSNLDEQYF. Full variable domain (rest looked up from reference TRBV19 and TRBJ2-7): DGGITQSPKYLFRKEGQNVTLSCEQNLNHDAMYWYRQDPGQGLRLIYYSQIVNDFQKGDIAEGYSVSREKKESFPLTVTSAQKNPTAFYLCASSNLDEQYFGPGTRLTVT.

The chain recombines TRBV7-2 with TRBJ2-5, with D uncertain. Germline CDR1 SGHTA, CDR2 FQGNSA. V shed 0 bases and J shed 2 bases, with 10 bases lying between them. This CDR3 contains 15 residues. The CDR3 nucleotides read TGTGCCAGCAGCTTAGCTACGACGTGGCAAGAGACCCAGTACTTC. This gives the protein CASSLATTWQETQYF. Together with reference TRBV7-2 and TRBJ2-5, the CDR3 gives the full variable domain: GAGVSQSPSNKVTEKGKDVELRCDPISGHTALYWYRQSLGQGLEFLIYFQGNSAPDKSGLPSDRFSAERTGGSVSTLTIQRTQQEDSAVYLCASSLATTWQETQYFGPGTRLLVL.

This clone was recorded only once. V is TRBV28 and J is TRBJ2-5; 7 nucleotides align to TRBD2. V shed 8 bases and J 5 bases; nucleotides not matched to a gene: 8. The CDR3 spans 13 residues. Germline CDR1 and CDR2: MDHEN and SYDVKM. CDR3 coding DNA: TGTGCCAGCGACATGGGGGGGTCGGAGACCCAGTACTTC. This codes for CASDMGGSETQYF.

The chain recombines TRBV7-3 with TRBJ2-3, with D unresolved. Trimming pared 5 bases from V and 1 base from J, leaving 16 bases between. In germline, CDR1 is SGHTA, CDR2 FQGTGA. There are 16 residues in the CDR3. As DNA, the CDR3 is TGTGCCAGCAGCATCGGGTACGTGGATGGCACAGATACGCAGTATTTT. Amino acid sequence: CASSIGYVDGTDTQYF.

The chain combines TRBV29-1 with TRBJ2-5, with D unclear. The V end was cut by 2 bases, the J end by 1 base, with 8 bases between. This CDR3 contains 13 residues. Germline values: CDR1 SQVTM, CDR2 ANQGSEA. CDR3 sequence (DNA): TGCAGCGTTGAAATTCAGACCCAAGAGACCCAGTACTTC. Protein: CSVEIQTQETQYF.

V usage is TRBV2 and J usage is TRBJ2-7; possible D gene TRBD1, 5 bases. CDR3 length: 15 amino acids. Trimming left V 6 bases short and J 1 base short, with 16 bases between. In germline, CDR1 is SNHLY, CDR2 FYNNEI. The CDR3 coding sequence is TGTGCCAGCAGAACCGACAGACCCCCTTCCTACGAGCAGTACTTC. It yields the protein CASRTDRPPSYEQYF. Together with reference TRBV2 and TRBJ2-7, the CDR3 gives the full variable domain: EPEVTQTPSHQVTQMGQEVILRCVPISNHLYFYWYRQILGQKVEFLVSFYNNEISEKSEIFDDQFSVERPDGSNFTLKIRSTKLEDSAMYFCASRTDRPPSYEQYFGPGTRLTVT.

This clone is a singleton in its sample. This chain uses TRBV7-3 with TRBJ1-2, with TRBD1 identical over 8 bases. The germline gives CDR1 SGHTA, CDR2 FQGTGA. The CDR3 runs 13 residues. V was pared by 5 bases and J by 8 bases, with 7 bases of the junction left unmatched. The CDR3 sequence is CASSPRQGKGYTF. CDR3 nucleotides: TGTGCCAGCAGCCCCCGACAGGGGAAAGGCTACACCTTC.

V and J are TRBV6-1 and TRBJ1-4; the D is unclear. The V end was cut by 0 bases, the J end by 8 bases, with 13 bases between. Looked up from germline, CDR1 is MNHNS and CDR2 is SASEGT. The CDR3 loop spans 15 amino acids. The CDR3 reads CASSEAGDGEEKLFF. The CDR3 DNA follows: TGTGCCAGCAGTGAAGCAGGAGACGGGGAAGAAAAACTGTTTTTT.

This chain connects TRBV30 to TRBJ1-1; D is unresolved. The CDR3 extends over 13 amino acids. In germline, CDR1 is GTSNPN, CDR2 SVGIG (reference sequence). Trimming took 4 bases from V and 11 from J, leaving 20 bases between them. DNA of the CDR3: TGTGCCTGGACGGCAGAGAAAAAAGGTACGGCTTTCTTT. Translating gives CAWTAEKKGTAFF.

V and J are TRBV7-7 and TRBJ2-3; D ambiguous. V dropped 5 bases and J dropped 5 bases, with 8 bases sitting between them. Germline CDR1 SSHAT, CDR2 FNYEAQ (reference sequence). This CDR3 spans 12 amino acids. DNA for the CDR3: TGTGCCAGCAGCAAGGGCGGAGATACGCAGTATTTT. This translates into CASSKGGDTQYF.

The count of this clone is one. This chain uses TRBV11-2 with TRBJ2-1; D ambiguous. Trimming shortened V by 3 bases and J by 0 bases, and 15 bases separated the two germline ends. In germline, CDR1 is SGHAT, CDR2 FQNNGV. This CDR3 is built from 17 residues. CDR3 bases: TGTGCCAGCAGCTTTCAACGCGGACCGAGCTCCTACAATGAGCAGTTCTTC. Amino acid sequence: CASSFQRGPSSYNEQFF.

This clone was picked up a small number of times. This CDR3 is also generated by other DNA sequences in the sample. The chain recombines TRBV7-3 with TRBJ1-5, with D unresolved. The CDR3 runs 13 residues. Germline loops: CDR1 SGHTA, CDR2 FQGTGA. V shed 3 bases and J shed 0 bases, with 3 bases lying between them. This CDR3 reads CASSLNSNQPQHF. Here the CDR3 DNA reads TGTGCCAGCAGCTTGAATAGCAATCAGCCCCAGCATTTT.

V and J are TRBV6-5 and TRBJ2-2, with 10 bases matching TRBD1. Germline lookup yields CDR1 MNHEY and CDR2 SVGAGI. The length of the CDR3 is 14 residues. V was clipped by 7 bases and J by 6 bases; unmatched bases: 5. CDR3 loop: CASTRTGGSGELFF. The DNA of the CDR3 is TGTGCCAGCACTAGGACAGGGGGTTCCGGGGAGCTGTTTTTT.

The chain is built from TRBV5-1 and TRBJ2-1; 11 bases map to TRBD2. Trimming took 4 bases from V and 10 from J; bases not matched to a gene: 10. The germline V gene encodes CDR1 SGHRS and CDR2 YFSETQ. The CDR3 contains 15 residues. This CDR3 reads CASSTLAGGPLEQFF. In DNA form, the CDR3 reads TGCGCCAGCAGCACCTTAGCGGGAGGGCCGTTGGAGCAGTTCTTC.

This chain connects TRBV4-1 to TRBJ1-2; the D gene is possibly TRBD1 (5 bases). The length of the CDR3 is 14 residues. Germline assignment: CDR1 MGHRA and CDR2 YSYEKL. V shed 0 bases and J shed 4 bases, with 9 bases lying between them. The CDR3 sequence: CASSQDRGAYGYTF. In DNA, the CDR3 is TGCGCCAGCAGCCAAGATAGGGGTGCCTATGGCTACACCTTC.

Only one count was recorded for this clone. This chain joins TRBV5-1 and TRBJ2-7; 9 bases match TRBD1. V shed 4 bases, J shed 1 base, and the junction held 9 bases outside the gene matches. In germline, CDR1 is SGHRS, CDR2 YFSETQ. This CDR3 has 16 residues. The CDR3 region is CASSILPGQGSYEQYF. The CDR3 nucleotides read TGCGCCAGCAGCATACTCCCGGGACAGGGATCCTACGAGCAGTACTTC.

The chain is built from TRBV9 and TRBJ2-2; the D gene is possibly TRBD2 (5 bases). Germline CDR1 reads SGDLS; CDR2 reads YYNGEE. V lost 0 bases and J 5 bases, leaving 14 bases between the germline ends. The length of the CDR3 is 16 residues. The CDR3 loop reads CASSVVGSTGTGELFF. The DNA of the CDR3 is TGTGCCAGCAGCGTAGTTGGCTCCACGGGGACCGGGGAGCTGTTTTTT. The whole variable domain, remainder taken from reference TRBV9 and TRBJ2-2, is DSGVTQTPKHLITATGQRVTLRCSPRSGDLSVYWYQQSLDQGLQFLIQYYNGEERAKGNILERFSAQQFPDLHSELNLSSLELGDSALYFCASSVVGSTGTGELFFGEGSRLTVL.

The rearrangement joins TRBV5-5 to TRBJ2-7, with D tentatively TRBD1 (7 bases). The germline V gene has CDR1 SGHKS and CDR2 YYEKEE (reference sequence). V was clipped by 6 bases and J by 4 bases, with 20 bases between them. This CDR3 has 15 amino acids. The CDR3 DNA reads as TGTGCCAGCACCGGGGGCCAAACAGGGGTATACGAGCAGTACTTC. It codes for CASTGGQTGVYEQYF.

This clone came up once. This chain uses TRBV28 with TRBJ1-2; TRBD1 aligns across 10 bases. The CDR3 covers 15 residues. The V segment lost 5 bases and the J segment 3 bases; nucleotides outside the gene matches: 6. In germline, CDR1 is MDHEN, CDR2 SYDVKM. The CDR3 bases are TGTGCCAGCAGTCACCAAGGACAGGGGGACTATGGCTACACCTTC. It is translated as CASSHQGQGDYGYTF.

This sequence joins TRBV12-5 and TRBJ1-3, with D possibly matching TRBD1 (6 bases). The V end lost 2 bases, the J end lost 2 bases, and 19 bases lay between the germline ends. Germline V gene data show CDR1 as LGHNT and CDR2 as FRNRAP. CDR3 length equals 18 residues. For the CDR3, the DNA is TGTGCTAGTGGTTTGACGAATAATGGGGGGCGGCCTGGAAACACCATATATTTT. Residues: CASGLTNNGGRPGNTIYF.

This clone was picked up one time. The chain links TRBV4-1 to TRBJ2-1; D is ambiguous. Looked up from germline, CDR1 is MGHRA and CDR2 is YSYEKL. Trimming stripped 1 base from V and 0 bases from J, with 16 bases between. The CDR3 covers 18 residues. The chain's CDR3 is CASSQVSRAVSSYNEQFF. The CDR3 nucleotides are TGCGCCAGCAGCCAAGTTTCCCGGGCGGTTAGCTCCTACAATGAGCAGTTCTTC.

This rearrangement joins TRBV28 to TRBJ1-2, with D unresolved. Looked up from germline, CDR1 is MDHEN and CDR2 is SYDVKM. This CDR3 comprises 15 residues. Trimming took 5 bases from V and 7 from J, leaving 20 bases between them. The CDR3 region has the DNA TGTGCCAGCAGTCCCGCGGCCCCTGCGCTTTCTGGCTACACCTTC. Its protein is CASSPAAPALSGYTF.

The chain links TRBV18 to TRBJ2-1; 9 nucleotides line up with TRBD2. The CDR3 consists of 17 residues. V dropped 2 bases and J dropped 1; count of bases not matched to a gene: 6. Germline V CDR1 and CDR2: KGHSH, LQKENI. Here the CDR3 reads CASSPYSGSGSYNEQFF. As DNA, the CDR3 is TGTGCCAGCTCACCATATAGCGGGAGTGGGTCCTACAATGAGCAGTTCTTC.

The rearrangement links TRBV20-1 to TRBJ2-7, with D unclear. This CDR3 has 11 residues. The germline V gene encodes CDR1 DFQATT and CDR2 SNEGSKA (reference sequence). V gave up 5 bases and J gave up 3 bases, with 8 bases separating them. The CDR3 coding sequence is TGCAGTGCTCCATGGAACTACGAGCAGTACTTC. Translating it yields CSAPWNYEQYF.

The chain employs TRBV19 and TRBJ2-7; D is possibly TRBD1 (5 bases). Germline V lookup: CDR1 LNHDA, CDR2 SQIVND (reference sequence). CDR3 size: 14 residues. Trimming left V 2 bases short and J 2 bases short, with 10 bases between. CDR3 sequence (DNA): TGTGCCAGTAGTATATCTGTCAGGGCCTACGAGCAGTACTTC. Its protein is CASSISVRAYEQYF.

The chain uses TRBV19 and TRBJ2-7; a possible D gene is TRBD1 (6 bases). The length of the CDR3 is 17 residues. Germline V gene sequence: CDR1 LNHDA, CDR2 SQIVND (reference sequence). V lost 5 bases and J lost 3, with 23 bases in between. CDR3 in DNA: TGTGCCAGTAGTCCGACCCGGACAGCACAAACAAACTACGAGCAGTACTTC. Amino acids: CASSPTRTAQTNYEQYF.